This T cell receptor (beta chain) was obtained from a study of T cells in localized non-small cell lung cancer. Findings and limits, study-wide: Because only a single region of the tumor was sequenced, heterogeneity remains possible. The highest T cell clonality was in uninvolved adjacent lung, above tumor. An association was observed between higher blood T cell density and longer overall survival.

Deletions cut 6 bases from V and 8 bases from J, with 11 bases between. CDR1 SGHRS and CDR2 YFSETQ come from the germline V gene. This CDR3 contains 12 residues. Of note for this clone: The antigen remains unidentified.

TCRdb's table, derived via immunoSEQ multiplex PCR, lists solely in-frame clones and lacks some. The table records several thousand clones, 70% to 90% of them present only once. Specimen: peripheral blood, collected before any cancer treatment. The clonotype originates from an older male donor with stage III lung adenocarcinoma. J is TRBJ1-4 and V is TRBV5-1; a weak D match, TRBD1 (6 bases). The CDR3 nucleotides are TGCGCCAGCACCATCCAGGGGGAAAAACTGTTTTTT. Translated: CASTIQGEKLFF.